The rows below give T cell receptor beta chains drawn from one sample of a study of T cells after yellow fever vaccination. TCRdb called the 5' RACE reads again in MiXCR, with one record for every CDR3 protein. The sample contains 20,000 to 25,000 distinct CDR3 sequences, 5.2% of which appear only once. This specimen was PBMCs, either bulk or a sorted T-cell subset (CD4+, CD8+, memory, or dextramer-sorted; not recorded which), taken approximately 47 days after the first yellow fever vaccination. The receptor set was obtained from a man younger than 35 who received the YFV17D yellow fever vaccine. The conserved cysteine and the conserved F or W are not part of the CDR3 here. The size entry gives once, few, many or a size class.

many,TRBV3-1,TRBJ2-3,ASSQQTGNTQY
many,TRBV19,TRBJ1-2,ASSRDVYYGYT
many,TRBV19,TRBJ2-2,ASRLRASTEGGTGELF
many,TRBV5-1,TRBJ2-3,ASSLGREDRTDTQY
many,TRBV29-1,TRBJ1-1,SVTRGGGAVTEAF
many,TRBV7-6,TRBJ2-1,ASSLDQTQSNEQF
many,TRBV6-1,TRBJ2-7,ASRKNTGTGQQY
many,TRBV10-2,TRBJ2-2,ASSRTVNTGELF
many,TRBV6-5,TRBJ2-3,ASSWGPAGSTDTQY
many,TRBV6-1,TRBJ2-3,ASSERQGPSTDTQY
many,TRBV20-1,TRBJ2-3,SATGQGPDTQY
many,TRBV20-1,TRBJ2-3,SALRAAGYPDTQY
many,TRBV11-2,TRBJ2-1,ASSFHTLSRNEQF
many,TRBV7-2,TRBJ2-1,ASGRYNEQF